The 11 T cell receptor beta chains listed next were all sequenced from one sample in a study of molecular identifiers for immune sequencing clone quantification. TCRdb re-derived calls from the PCR reads in MiXCR, one entry per CDR3 protein. The sample yields under 600,000 distinct CDR3 sequences, about 25% seen once. Sequencing input: naive CD8+ T cells from blood, with Jurkat cell RNA spiked in. Subset indicated: FACS-sorted CD8+CD4-CCR7+CD45RA+ naive T cells. These receptors all come from a human donor in good health. Some libraries in this study had Jurkat cell RNA spiked in.

The rearrangement links TRBV19 to TRBJ2-7; 8 nucleotides agree with TRBD2. The CDR3 contains 15 residues. In germline, CDR1 is LNHDA, CDR2 SQIVND (reference sequence). V lost 4 bases and J lost 0; bases outside the gene matches: 5. The CDR3 sequence: CASSKAGGDSYEQYF. CDR3 in DNA: TGTGCCAGTAGTAAAGCCGGGGGGGACTCCTACGAGCAGTACTTC.

Concerning this clonotype: This may come from a read error, since a much larger clone is one base off. This chain links TRBV6-6 with TRBJ2-1; possibly TRBD1 for D (6 bases). This CDR3 comprises 16 residues. Germline V gene lookup returns CDR1 MNHNY and CDR2 SVGAGI (reference sequence). In nucleotides, the CDR3 is TGTGCCAGCAGTCCCCACCGACAGGACTCCTACAATGAGCAGGTCTTC. Its protein is CASSPHRQDSYNEQVF.

A word on this clonotype: A junction boundary mismatches the germline segment, possibly from a read error. The rearrangement joins TRBV7-9 to TRBJ2-6, with no clear D. The CDR3 contains 17 residues. Germline CDR1 is SEHNR and CDR2 is FQNEAQ (reference sequence). CDR3 residues: CVSSLGDTNSGANVLTF. In nucleotides, the CDR3 is TGTGTCAGCAGCTTGGGTGACACGAACTCTGGGGCCAACGTCCTGACTTTC.

The chain employs TRBV7-9 and TRBJ1-1, with D unclear. Germline V CDR1 and CDR2: SEHNR, FQNEAQ (reference sequence). The CDR3 is 14 amino acids. V lost 0 bases and J 1 base, leaving 6 bases between the germline ends. CDR3 DNA sequence: TGTGCCAGCAGCTTAGCGAGGACGAACACTGAAGCTTTCTTT. As protein: CASSLARTNTEAFF. The complete variable domain, with remaining parts taken from reference TRBV7-9 and TRBJ1-1, reads DTGVSQNPRHKITKRGQNVTFRCDPISEHNRLYWYRQTLGQGPEFLTYFQNEAQLEKSRLLSDRFSAERPKGSFSTLEIQRTEQGDSAMYLCASSLARTNTEAFFGQGTRLTVV.

This clonotype came up many times. The J gene is TRBJ1-4, the V gene TRBV7-9; D remains ambiguous. Germline values: CDR1 SEHNR, CDR2 FQNEAQ (reference sequence). Trimming shortened V by 6 bases and J by 3 bases, and 17 bases separated the two germline ends. The CDR3 is 16 residues long. Here the CDR3 reads CASSRNAEGANEKLFF. The CDR3 DNA reads as TGTGCCAGCAGTAGAAACGCGGAGGGAGCTAATGAAAAACTGTTTTTT.

This clonotype has at least ten counts. The V and J genes are TRBV7-9 and TRBJ2-7, with D perhaps TRBD1 (5 bases). Trimming pared 0 bases from V and 5 bases from J, leaving 11 bases between. Germline assignment: CDR1 SEHNR and CDR2 FQNEAQ (reference sequence). This CDR3 region has 14 residues. DNA of the CDR3: TGTGCCAGCAGCTTAGCAGGGGCGTATCACGAGCAGTACTTC. It specifies CASSLAGAYHEQYF.

As for this clonotype: This may arise from a read error, as a much more abundant clone is one base away. The rearrangement joins TRBV6-6 to TRBJ1-4; 7 bases align to TRBD1. The CDR3 extends over 16 amino acids. Germline assignment: CDR1 MNHNY and CDR2 SVGAGI (reference sequence). The ends lost 4 bases at V and 2 bases at J; junction bases unmatched: 7. The CDR3 DNA reads as TGTGCCAGCAGTTGCAGGGGGGATAGCACTAATGAAAAACTGTTTTTT. Protein product: CASSCRGDSTNEKLFF.

The rearrangement joins TRBV2 to TRBJ2-5; TRBD1 is a possible D gene (6 bases). There are 13 residues in the CDR3. The V gene lost 6 bases and the J gene lost 5 bases, with 13 bases spanning the gap. Germline-derived CDR1 and CDR2 are SNHLY and FYNNEI. The DNA for the CDR3 is TGTGCCAGCAGACCACAGGGCTTCGAGACCCAGTACTTC. Amino acid sequence: CASRPQGFETQYF.

As concerns this clonotype: A read error may be the cause here, since a much bigger clone is one base away. The chain couples TRBV5-1 to TRBJ2-5; no clear D. The germline V and J ends were trimmed by 4 bases and 5 bases, with 12 bases remaining between them. The CDR3 extends over 13 amino acids. Germline-derived CDR1 and CDR2 are SGHRS and YFSETQ. The CDR3 sequence: CASSPVDPETQYF. The DNA for the CDR3 is TGCGCCAGCAGCCCGGTGGATCCGGAGACCCAGTACTTC.

The rearrangement links TRBV12-3 or TRBV12-4 to TRBJ2-7, with D uncertain. CDR3 size: 14 residues. Trimming removed 5 bases from V and 5 bases from J, with 16 bases in between. CDR3 residues: CASSHGSAFHEQYF. In nucleotides, the CDR3 is TGTGCCAGCAGTCACGGGTCCGCTTTCCACGAGCAGTACTTC.

This clonotype has at least ten counts. This chain joins TRBV6-5 and TRBJ2-3; 7 positions agree with TRBD2. This CDR3 contains 15 residues. The ends lost 2 bases at V and 0 bases at J; junction bases unmatched: 2. The V gene's germline CDR1 is MNHEY and CDR2 SVGAGI. The CDR3 nucleotides are TGTGCCAGCAGTTACGGGGGGGGTAGCACAGATACGCAGTATTTT. This gives the protein CASSYGGGSTDTQYF.